This TCR beta chain was recovered during a study of quantifying T cell responses using KT2 cells. Study-level background: RNA was reverse transcribed with TCR alpha and beta constant-region primers.

The cDNA 3' end received a ligated oligonucleotide with a UMI. The first PCR ran 3 to 5 cycles with an equimolar RC1.1 and RC1.2 beta primer mix. TCRdb redid the calling of the UMI-ligation and nested PCR reads with MiXCR, one entry per CDR3 protein. The table records about 33,000 distinct CDR3 sequences, under 13% of them present only once. Germline loops: CDR1 MNHEY, CDR2 SVGAGI. Trimming stripped 0 bases from V and 5 bases from J, with 13 bases between. The CDR3 contains 15 residues. Different KT2-to-PBMC ratios were created with a constant PBMC count. In this sample, this clonotype turned up many times.

The V and J genes are TRBV6-5 and TRBJ1-2, with a weak D call TRBD1 (5 bases). Sequenced sample: PBMCs spiked with cells of the T cell clone KT2. This receptor was identified in a human donor. Here the CDR3 DNA reads TGTGCCAGCAGTTACTCGAGGGGCGATCGGTATGGCTACACCTTC. Translating gives CASSYSRGDRYGYTF.